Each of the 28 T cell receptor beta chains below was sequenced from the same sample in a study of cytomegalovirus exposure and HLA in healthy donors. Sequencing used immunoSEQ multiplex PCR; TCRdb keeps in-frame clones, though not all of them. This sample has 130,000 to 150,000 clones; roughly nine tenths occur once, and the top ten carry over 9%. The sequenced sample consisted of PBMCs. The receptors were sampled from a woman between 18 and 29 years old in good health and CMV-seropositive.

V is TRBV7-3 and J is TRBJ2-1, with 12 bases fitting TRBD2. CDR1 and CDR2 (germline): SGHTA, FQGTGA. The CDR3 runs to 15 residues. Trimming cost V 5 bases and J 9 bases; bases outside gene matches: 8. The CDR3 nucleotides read TGTGCCAGCAGCCCCACTAGCGGGGGGTTCGGTGAGCAGTTCTTC. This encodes CASSPTSGGFGEQFF.

Here the CDR3 DNA reads TGTGCCAGCAGTGGGCAGGGGGTCACCGGCACCATATATTTT. Translating it yields CASSGQGVTGTIYF. V and J are TRBV2 and TRBJ1-3; the match to TRBD1 covers 7 bases. The CDR3 loop spans 14 amino acids. After removal of 4 bases from V and 9 bases from J, the junction contained 9 bases not matched to a gene. Germline CDR1 and CDR2: SNHLY and FYNNEI.

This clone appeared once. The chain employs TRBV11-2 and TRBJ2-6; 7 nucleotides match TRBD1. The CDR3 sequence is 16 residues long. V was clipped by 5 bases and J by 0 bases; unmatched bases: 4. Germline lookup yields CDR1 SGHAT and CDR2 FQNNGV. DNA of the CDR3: TGTGCCAGCAGCCCTAACAGGGGCTCTGGGGCCAACGTCCTGACTTTC. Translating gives CASSPNRGSGANVLTF.

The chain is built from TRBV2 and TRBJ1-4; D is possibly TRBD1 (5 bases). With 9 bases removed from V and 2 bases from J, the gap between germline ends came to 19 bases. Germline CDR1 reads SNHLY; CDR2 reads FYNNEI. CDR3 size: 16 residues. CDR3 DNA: TGTGCCAGTCTTCTTTCAGGGTTGAAGACTAATGAAAAACTGTTTTTT. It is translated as CASLLSGLKTNEKLFF.

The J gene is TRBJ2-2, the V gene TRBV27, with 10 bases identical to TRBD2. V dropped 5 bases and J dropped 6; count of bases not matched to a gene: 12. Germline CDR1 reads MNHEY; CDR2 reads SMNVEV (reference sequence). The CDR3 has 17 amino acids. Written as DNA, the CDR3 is TGTGCCAGCAGTCCCCCCCCGGGACTAGCGTTGGCCGGGGAGCTGTTTTTT. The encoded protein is CASSPPPGLALAGELFF.

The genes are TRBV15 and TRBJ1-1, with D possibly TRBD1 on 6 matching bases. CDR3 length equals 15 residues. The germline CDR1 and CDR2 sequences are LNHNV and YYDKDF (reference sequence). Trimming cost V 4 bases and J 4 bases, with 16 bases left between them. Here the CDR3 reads CATSKGTLIVTEAFF. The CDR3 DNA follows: TGTGCCACCAGCAAGGGGACACTGATCGTCACTGAAGCTTTCTTT.

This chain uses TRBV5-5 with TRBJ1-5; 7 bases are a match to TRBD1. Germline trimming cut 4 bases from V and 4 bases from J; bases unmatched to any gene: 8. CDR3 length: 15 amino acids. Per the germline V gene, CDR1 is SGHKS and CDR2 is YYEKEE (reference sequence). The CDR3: CASSLTGTLNQPQHF. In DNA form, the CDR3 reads TGTGCCAGCAGCCTGACAGGGACCCTAAATCAGCCCCAGCATTTT.

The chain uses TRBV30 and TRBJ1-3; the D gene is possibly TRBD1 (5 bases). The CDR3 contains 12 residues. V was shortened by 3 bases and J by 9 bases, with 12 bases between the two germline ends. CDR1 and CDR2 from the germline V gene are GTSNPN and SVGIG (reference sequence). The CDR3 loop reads CAWSPQGATIYF. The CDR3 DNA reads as TGTGCCTGGAGCCCTCAGGGTGCCACCATATATTTT.

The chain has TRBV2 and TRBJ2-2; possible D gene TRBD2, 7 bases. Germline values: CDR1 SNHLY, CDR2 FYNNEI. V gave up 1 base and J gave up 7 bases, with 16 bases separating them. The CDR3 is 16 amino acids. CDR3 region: CASSEVTGGRGGELFF. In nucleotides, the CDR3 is TGTGCCAGCAGTGAAGTGACGGGGGGCCGGGGCGGGGAGCTGTTTTTT.

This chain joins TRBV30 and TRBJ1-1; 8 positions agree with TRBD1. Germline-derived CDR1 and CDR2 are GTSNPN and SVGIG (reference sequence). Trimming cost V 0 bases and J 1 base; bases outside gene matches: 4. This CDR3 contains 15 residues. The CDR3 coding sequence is TGTGCCTGGAGTGTATGGACAGGGACGAACACTGAAGCTTTCTTT. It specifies CAWSVWTGTNTEAFF.

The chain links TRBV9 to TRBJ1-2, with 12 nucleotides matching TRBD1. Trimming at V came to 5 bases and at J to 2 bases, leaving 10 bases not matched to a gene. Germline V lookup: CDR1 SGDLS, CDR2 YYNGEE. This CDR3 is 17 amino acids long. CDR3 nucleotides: TGTGCCAGCAGGGGGCCGGGACAGGGGGCGCAGAACTATGGCTACACCTTC. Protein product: CASRGPGQGAQNYGYTF.

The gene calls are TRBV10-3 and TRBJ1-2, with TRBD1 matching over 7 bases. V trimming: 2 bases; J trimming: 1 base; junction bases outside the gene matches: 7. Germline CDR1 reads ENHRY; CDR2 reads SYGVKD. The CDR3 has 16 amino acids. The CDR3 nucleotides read TGTGCCATCAGTGAGCCCAACAGGGGCGGTAACTATGGCTACACCTTC. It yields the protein CAISEPNRGGNYGYTF.

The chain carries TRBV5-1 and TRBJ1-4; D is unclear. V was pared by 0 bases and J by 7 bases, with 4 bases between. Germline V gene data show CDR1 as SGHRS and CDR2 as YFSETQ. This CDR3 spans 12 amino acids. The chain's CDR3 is CASSLGGEKLFF. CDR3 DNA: TGCGCCAGCAGCTTGGGAGGTGAAAAACTGTTTTTT.

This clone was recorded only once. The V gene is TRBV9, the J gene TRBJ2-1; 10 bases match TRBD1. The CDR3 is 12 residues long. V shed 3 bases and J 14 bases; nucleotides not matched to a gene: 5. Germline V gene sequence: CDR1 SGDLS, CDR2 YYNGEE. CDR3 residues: CASSGQGAVEFF. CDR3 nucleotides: TGTGCCAGCAGCGGACAGGGGGCTGTCGAGTTCTTC.

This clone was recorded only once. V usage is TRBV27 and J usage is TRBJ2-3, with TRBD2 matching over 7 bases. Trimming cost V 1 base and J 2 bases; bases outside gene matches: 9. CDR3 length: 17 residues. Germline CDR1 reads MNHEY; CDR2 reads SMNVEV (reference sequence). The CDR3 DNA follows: TGTGCCAGCAGTTTATTTGCTAGCGGTTATTCCACAGATACGCAGTATTTT. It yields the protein CASSLFASGYSTDTQYF.

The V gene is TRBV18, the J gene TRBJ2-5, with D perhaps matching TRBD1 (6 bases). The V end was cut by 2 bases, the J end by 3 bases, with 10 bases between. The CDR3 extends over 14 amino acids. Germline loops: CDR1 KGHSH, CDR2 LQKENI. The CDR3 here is CASSPLQGKETQYF. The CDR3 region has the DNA TGTGCCAGCTCACCATTACAGGGAAAAGAGACCCAGTACTTC.

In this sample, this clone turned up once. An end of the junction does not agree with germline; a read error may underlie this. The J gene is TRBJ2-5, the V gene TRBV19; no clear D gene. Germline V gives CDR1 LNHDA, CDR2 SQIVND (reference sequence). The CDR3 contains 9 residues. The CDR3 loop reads CASSAYSDF. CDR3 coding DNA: TGTGCCAGTAGTGCCTACTCGGACTTC.

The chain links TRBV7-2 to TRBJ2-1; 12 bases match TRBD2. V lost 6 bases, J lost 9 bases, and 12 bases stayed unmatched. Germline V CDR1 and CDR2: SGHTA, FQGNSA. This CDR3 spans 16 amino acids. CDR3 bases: TGTGCCAGCAGGAAGGCTAGCGGGGGGGCTGGATCTGAGCAGTTCTTC. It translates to CASRKASGGAGSEQFF.

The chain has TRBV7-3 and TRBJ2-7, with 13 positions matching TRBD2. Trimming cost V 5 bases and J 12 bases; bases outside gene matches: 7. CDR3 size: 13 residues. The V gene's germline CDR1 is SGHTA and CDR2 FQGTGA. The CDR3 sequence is CASSPTSGGALYF. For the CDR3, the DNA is TGTGCCAGCAGCCCCACTAGCGGGGGGGCCTTGTACTTC.

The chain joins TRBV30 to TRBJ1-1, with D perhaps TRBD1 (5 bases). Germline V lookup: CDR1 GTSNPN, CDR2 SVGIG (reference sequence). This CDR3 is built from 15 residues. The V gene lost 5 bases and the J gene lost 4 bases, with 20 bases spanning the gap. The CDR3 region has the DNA TGTGCCTGGGCCAGGAGAGGCAGACAGATCACTGAAGCTTTCTTT. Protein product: CAWARRGRQITEAFF.

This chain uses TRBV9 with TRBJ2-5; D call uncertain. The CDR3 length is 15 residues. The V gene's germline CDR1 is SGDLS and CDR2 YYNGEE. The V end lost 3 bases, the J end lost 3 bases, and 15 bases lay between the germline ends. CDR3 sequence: CASSATDGRKETQYF. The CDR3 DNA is TGTGCCAGCAGCGCAACAGATGGCCGTAAAGAGACCCAGTACTTC.

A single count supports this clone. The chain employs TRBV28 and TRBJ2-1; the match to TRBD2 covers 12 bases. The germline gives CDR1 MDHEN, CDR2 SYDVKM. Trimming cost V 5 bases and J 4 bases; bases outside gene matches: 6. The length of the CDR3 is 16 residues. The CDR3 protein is CASSLLAGGFYNEQFF. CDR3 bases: TGTGCCAGCAGTCTACTAGCGGGGGGCTTTTACAATGAGCAGTTCTTC.

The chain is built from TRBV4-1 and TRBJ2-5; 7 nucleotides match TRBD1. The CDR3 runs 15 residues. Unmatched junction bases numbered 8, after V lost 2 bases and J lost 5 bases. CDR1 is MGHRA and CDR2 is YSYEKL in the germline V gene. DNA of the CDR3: TGCGCCAGCAGCCAATTGGGGCTACAGGGGGAGACCCAGTACTTC. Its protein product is CASSQLGLQGETQYF.

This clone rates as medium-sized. The DNA for the CDR3 is TGTGCCAGCAACGAGCGGGACGGATCCTACGAGCAGTACTTC. Translating it yields CASNERDGSYEQYF. V gene TRBV6-1 combines with J gene TRBJ2-7, with 7 bases identical to TRBD2. The CDR3 length is 14 residues. After removal of 7 bases from V and 1 base from J, the junction contained 7 bases not matched to a gene. Germline lookup yields CDR1 MNHNS and CDR2 SASEGT.

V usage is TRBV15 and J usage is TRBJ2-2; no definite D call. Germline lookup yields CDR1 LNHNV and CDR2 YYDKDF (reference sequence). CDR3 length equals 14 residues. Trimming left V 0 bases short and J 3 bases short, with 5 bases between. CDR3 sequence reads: CATSRDYHTGELFF. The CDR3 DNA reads TGTGCCACCAGCAGAGACTACCACACCGGGGAGCTGTTTTTT.

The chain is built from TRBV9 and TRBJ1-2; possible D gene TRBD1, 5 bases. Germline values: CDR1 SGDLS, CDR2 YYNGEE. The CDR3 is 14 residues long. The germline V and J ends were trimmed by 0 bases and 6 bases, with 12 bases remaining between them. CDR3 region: CASSVAEGLDGYTF. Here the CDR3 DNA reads TGTGCCAGCAGCGTAGCCGAGGGACTGGATGGCTACACCTTC.

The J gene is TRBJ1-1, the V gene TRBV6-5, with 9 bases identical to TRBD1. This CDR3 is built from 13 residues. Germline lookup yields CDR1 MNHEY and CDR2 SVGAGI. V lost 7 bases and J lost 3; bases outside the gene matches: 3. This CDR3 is CASTRTGDTEAFF. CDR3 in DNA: TGTGCCAGCACCCGGACAGGGGACACTGAAGCTTTCTTT.

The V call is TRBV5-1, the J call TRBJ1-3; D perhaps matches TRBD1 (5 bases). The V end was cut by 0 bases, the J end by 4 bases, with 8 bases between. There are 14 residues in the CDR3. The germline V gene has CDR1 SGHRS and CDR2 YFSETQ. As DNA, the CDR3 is TGCGCCAGCAGCTTGGCAGGGTACGGAAACACCATATATTTT. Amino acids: CASSLAGYGNTIYF.